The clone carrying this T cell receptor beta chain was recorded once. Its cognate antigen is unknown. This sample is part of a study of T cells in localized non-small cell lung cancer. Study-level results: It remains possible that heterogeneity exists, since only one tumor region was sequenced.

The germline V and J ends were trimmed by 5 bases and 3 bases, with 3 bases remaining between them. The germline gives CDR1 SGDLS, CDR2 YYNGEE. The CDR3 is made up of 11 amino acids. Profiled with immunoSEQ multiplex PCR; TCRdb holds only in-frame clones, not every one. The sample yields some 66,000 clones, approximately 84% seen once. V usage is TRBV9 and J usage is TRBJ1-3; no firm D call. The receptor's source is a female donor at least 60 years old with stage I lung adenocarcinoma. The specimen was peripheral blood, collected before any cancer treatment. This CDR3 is CASRGGNTIYF. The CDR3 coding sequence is TGTGCCAGCAGGGGTGGAAACACCATATATTTT.